This paragraph covers one T cell receptor beta chain sequence. The data were taken from a study of blood T cell repertoires in COVID-19. The CDR3 runs to 15 residues. Germline lookup yields CDR1 SQVTM and CDR2 ANQGSEA. The junction had 12 bases not matched to a gene; V was cut back by 7 bases and J by 2 bases. Study processing details: Using reference gene primer amplification, nucleated cell counts were estimated. The data were produced by immunoSEQ multiplex PCR, yet TCRdb's version contains in-frame clones alone and is incomplete. V and J calls and clone size are those listed in that table; D and trimming were worked out from the DNA. In the table there are under 200,000 clones, approximately 91% of which are singletons.

The chain joins TRBV29-1 to TRBJ1-2; the match to TRBD1 covers 8 bases. The sequence came from a man aged 50 or older with acute or convalescent COVID-19. Sequences were obtained from peripheral blood. The CDR3 coding sequence is TGCAGCGCCAGAACCCGGGACAGGATCAACTATGGCTACACCTTC. Encoded protein: CSARTRDRINYGYTF.